The 16 T cell receptor beta chains presented below share a single source sample, sequenced in a study of T cell changes during pregnancy in multiple sclerosis. Only in-frame clones appear in the TCRdb table, and some are missing; sequencing was by immunoSEQ multiplex PCR. The table records tens of thousands of clones, roughly 92% of them present only once. This specimen was CD4+ T cells from peripheral blood mononuclear cells, taken before pregnancy. The receptor source for this set is a female donor with multiple sclerosis, enrolled in a pregnancy study.

This sequence joins TRBV6-1 and TRBJ2-1, with a possible D match to TRBD2 (5 bases). The germline CDR1 and CDR2 sequences are MNHNS and SASEGT. With 7 bases removed from V and 6 bases from J, the gap between germline ends came to 13 bases. The CDR3 runs to 13 residues. The CDR3 region has the DNA TGTGCCAGCACCCGGGCCCGGGGCAATGAGCAGTTCTTC. Its protein product is CASTRARGNEQFF.

V and J are TRBV28 and TRBJ2-7; 7 bases map to TRBD1. CDR1 MDHEN and CDR2 SYDVKM come from the germline V gene. Losses at the gene ends were 6 bases for V and 4 bases for J; bases not matched to a gene: 3. The length of the CDR3 is 12 residues. CDR3 nucleotides: TGTGCCAGCAGGGACAGGAGATACGAGCAGTACTTC. The encoded protein is CASRDRRYEQYF.

The V call is TRBV5-4, the J call TRBJ1-2; 7 nucleotides align to TRBD1. V trimming: 3 bases; J trimming: 4 bases; junction bases outside the gene matches: 15. The CDR3 is made up of 17 amino acids. CDR1 SGHNT and CDR2 YYREEE come from the germline V gene (reference sequence). CDR3 in DNA: TGTGCCAGCAGCTCATTACAGGGGATCAGTCGTGTCTATGGCTACACCTTC. This translates into CASSSLQGISRVYGYTF.

The V call is TRBV6-5, the J call TRBJ1-5; D gene ambiguous. The germline V gene encodes CDR1 MNHEY and CDR2 SVGAGI. This CDR3 is built from 13 residues. V lost 2 bases, J lost 6 bases, and 8 bases lay in between. Here the CDR3 reads CASSYGRFQPQHF. The DNA of the CDR3 is TGTGCCAGCAGTTACGGGAGGTTTCAGCCCCAGCATTTT.

The rearrangement links TRBV9 to TRBJ2-5; D perhaps matches TRBD2 (6 bases). CDR1 SGDLS and CDR2 YYNGEE come from the germline V gene. V dropped 0 bases and J dropped 7 bases, with 19 bases sitting between them. The CDR3 sequence is 16 residues long. CDR3 in DNA: TGTGCCAGCAGCGTAGTGCCGGGAGAGGGTTCAGGGACCCAGTACTTC. This encodes CASSVVPGEGSGTQYF.

The rearrangement links TRBV13 to TRBJ1-4, with D maybe TRBD1 (5 bases). This CDR3 has 16 residues. V lost 4 bases and J 0 bases, leaving 12 bases between the germline ends. Germline-derived CDR1 and CDR2 are PRHDT and FYEKMQ (reference sequence). The CDR3 DNA follows: TGTGCCAGCAGCTGGGCAGGGAAAGCAACTAATGAAAAACTGTTTTTT. Translation gives CASSWAGKATNEKLFF.

The chain is built from TRBV10-2 and TRBJ1-5; TRBD1 might be the D (5 bases). Germline V gene lookup returns CDR1 WSHSY and CDR2 SAAADI. The CDR3 has 16 residues. V was clipped by 6 bases and J by 5 bases, with 20 bases between them. The CDR3 region has the DNA TGCGCCAGCAGGCCGGCGTCGGGCCAGGGCGATCAGCCCCAGCATTTT. Residues: CASRPASGQGDQPQHF.

The chain carries TRBV6-1 and TRBJ2-3; no firm D call. The CDR3 is 14 amino acids. V was pared by 8 bases and J by 0 bases, with 12 bases between. Germline CDR1 is MNHNS and CDR2 is SASEGT. CDR3 protein: CASQTFSSTDTQYF. The CDR3 DNA follows: TGTGCCAGCCAGACATTTTCTAGCACAGATACGCAGTATTTT.

A single count supports this clone. The genes are TRBV27 and TRBJ1-1; TRBD1 matches at 10 bases. The CDR3 length is 14 residues. V lost 6 bases, J lost 11 bases, and 12 bases stayed unmatched. CDR1 MNHEY and CDR2 SMNVEV come from the germline V gene (reference sequence). CDR3 bases: TGTGCCAGCAGCGTCCGGGACAGGGGTGTTGTGGCTTTCTTT. Its translation: CASSVRDRGVVAFF.

This sequence joins TRBV30 and TRBJ2-4; TRBD1 matches at 10 bases. The CDR3 is 16 residues long. J gave up 8 bases and V 3 bases, and 13 bases lay outside the gene matches. Looked up from germline, CDR1 is GTSNPN and CDR2 is SVGIG (reference sequence). In DNA form, the CDR3 reads TGTGCCTGGAGCCGGGACAGGGGACTCCCTCGGGACATTCAGTACTTC. The encoded protein is CAWSRDRGLPRDIQYF.

The gene calls are TRBV7-2 and TRBJ1-1; 11 nucleotides match TRBD1. The length of the CDR3 is 15 residues. Germline V gene sequence: CDR1 SGHTA, CDR2 FQGNSA. V was pared by 5 bases and J by 6 bases, with 8 bases of the junction left unmatched. CDR3 protein: CASSPQDRGPAEAFF. The CDR3 DNA reads TGTGCCAGCAGCCCCCAGGACAGGGGGCCCGCTGAAGCTTTCTTT.

This clone was seen only once. This rearrangement joins TRBV28 to TRBJ1-5; D is possibly TRBD1 (6 bases). Per the germline V gene, CDR1 is MDHEN and CDR2 is SYDVKM. This CDR3 contains 15 residues. The V and J ends lost 3 bases and 0 bases respectively, with 9 bases between them. CDR3 DNA sequence: TGTGCCAGCAGTTTGACAGGTTATAGCAATCAGCCCCAGCATTTT. It is translated as CASSLTGYSNQPQHF. Variable domain in full (rest from reference TRBV28 and TRBJ1-5): DVKVTQSSRYLVKRTGEKVFLECVQDMDHENMFWYRQDPGLGLRLIYFSYDVKMKEKGDIPEGYSVSREKKERFSLILESASTNQTSMYLCASSLTGYSNQPQHFGDGTRLSIL.

The V call is TRBV30, the J call TRBJ1-3; TRBD1 is a possible D gene (5 bases). This CDR3 has 14 residues. Trimming pared 4 bases from V and 0 bases from J, leaving 10 bases between. CDR1 GTSNPN and CDR2 SVGIG come from the germline V gene (reference sequence). CDR3 sequence: CAWNPGISGNTIYF. CDR3 DNA: TGTGCCTGGAACCCAGGGATCTCTGGAAACACCATATATTTT.

This chain links TRBV7-8 with TRBJ1-2, with D tentatively TRBD1 (6 bases). V was pared by 0 bases and J by 7 bases, with 12 bases between. In germline, CDR1 is SGHVS, CDR2 FQNEAQ. The CDR3 is made up of 14 amino acids. Here the CDR3 DNA reads TGTGCCAGCAGCTTAGCGGGACCAGGGGTTGGCTACACCTTC. It encodes CASSLAGPGVGYTF. Filled out from reference TRBV7-8 and TRBJ1-2, the complete variable domain reads GAGVSQSPRYKVAKRGQDVALRCDPISGHVSLFWYQQALGQGPEFLTYFQNEAQLDKSGLPSDRFFAERPEGSVSTLKIQRTQQEDSAVYLCASSLAGPGVGYTFGSGTRLTVV.

This clone showed up just once. V usage is TRBV30 and J usage is TRBJ1-3; 9 positions agree with TRBD1. There are 14 residues in the CDR3. Germline V lookup: CDR1 GTSNPN, CDR2 SVGIG (reference sequence). The V and J ends lost 5 bases and 6 bases, in that order; junction bases with no gene match: 8. CDR3 region: CAWETGGMENTIYF. CDR3 bases: TGTGCCTGGGAAACAGGGGGCATGGAAAACACCATATATTTT.

The CDR3 reads CAWTRNQGVVGETQYF. In DNA, the CDR3 is TGTGCCTGGACCAGAAATCAGGGGGTGGTAGGAGAGACCCAGTACTTC. The chain recombines TRBV30 with TRBJ2-5; 7 bases match TRBD1. Germline values: CDR1 GTSNPN, CDR2 SVGIG (reference sequence). This CDR3 comprises 16 residues. J was trimmed by 4 bases and V by 4 bases; bases with no gene match: 15.